This is a list of T cell receptor beta chains from one sample in a study of patients and donors after allogeneic stem cell transplantation. TCRdb fed the RT-PCR reads into MiXCR, producing one record per CDR3 protein. The table has about 960,000 distinct CDR3 sequences, about a sixth seen once. The material sequenced was blood, either unsorted or a sorted T cell fraction (not recorded which). The receptors derive from a human donor who was either an allogeneic HSCT recipient or a stem cell or donor lymphocyte infusion donor (not recorded which). It is not recorded whose cells these are; they may come from a transplant donor. The CDR3 runs from the conserved cysteine through the conserved F or W. Each record gives: D gene, V gene, clone size, J gene, CDR3 DNA, CDR3 protein. A D gene is named only where the DNA matches it firmly. Clone size is stated in some rows and not others, as once, few, many or a class when expanded.

D: -
V: TRBV21-1
size: few
J: TRBJ2-5
DNA: TGTGCCAGCAGCAAAGTGGTTTGGCAGCGAAACCCAGAGACCCAGTACTTC
CDR3: CASSKVVWQRNPETQYF

D: TRBD2
V: TRBV12-3/TRBV12-4
size: -
J: TRBJ2-1
DNA: TGTGCCAGCAGCCAACGACTAGCGAGGAAGGAGTTCTTC
CDR3: CASSQRLARKEFF

D: -
V: TRBV5-1
size: few
J: TRBJ1-2
DNA: TGCGCCAGCAGACTATTGGAGACTCATTACGGTGGCTACACCTTC
CDR3: CASRLLETHYGGYTF

D: -
V: TRBV6-5
size: few
J: TRBJ2-1
DNA: TGTGCCAGCAGTTACGCGGTTAACAATGAGCAGTTCTTC
CDR3: CASSYAVNNEQFF

D: TRBD1
V: TRBV5-1
size: few
J: TRBJ1-1
DNA: TGCGCCAGCGAAGAGGAGGGGGCAGGGATGACCACTGAAGCTTTCTTT
CDR3: CASEEEGAGMTTEAFF

D: TRBD2
V: TRBV12-3/TRBV12-4
size: many
J: TRBJ2-7
DNA: TGTGCCAGCAGTTTAGGACTAGCGGGAGCCGAGCAGTACTTC
CDR3: CASSLGLAGAEQYF

D: -
V: TRBV12-3/TRBV12-4
size: -
J: TRBJ1-2
DNA: TGTGCCAGCAGTACAGCACCTACCTCTCGGGGCTACACCTTC
CDR3: CASSTAPTSRGYTF

D: -
V: TRBV12-3/TRBV12-4
size: many
J: TRBJ2-1
DNA: TGTGCCAGCAGTTTAGGGGGCTCAATCTGGGATGAGCAGTTCTTC
CDR3: CASSLGGSIWDEQFF

D: -
V: TRBV12-3/TRBV12-4
size: many
J: TRBJ2-6
DNA: TGTGCCAGCAGGTCTCGGGCTGGGGCCAACGTCCTGACTTTC
CDR3: CASRSRAGANVLTF

D: TRBD1
V: TRBV5-5
size: once
J: TRBJ2-6
DNA: TGTGCCAGCAGCCGAACGGGACAGGGCGGCGTTGGGGCCAACGTCCTGACTTTC
CDR3: CASSRTGQGGVGANVLTF

D: TRBD1
V: TRBV5-1
size: few
J: TRBJ1-2
DNA: TGCGCCAGCAGCCTTAACCCGGGACAGGGGACAGCTAACTATGGCTACACCTTC
CDR3: CASSLNPGQGTANYGYTF

D: -
V: TRBV27
size: -
J: TRBJ2-7
DNA: TGTGCCAGCAGTTCGGGGAAGGGGGGGTACGAGCAGTACTTC
CDR3: CASSSGKGGYEQYF

D: TRBD1
V: TRBV30
size: few
J: TRBJ2-3
DNA: TGTGCCTGGAAATCGACAGGGGGATGGACAGATACGCAGTATTTT
CDR3: CAWKSTGGWTDTQYF

D: -
V: TRBV7-9
size: -
J: TRBJ1-2
DNA: TGTGCCAGCAGCTTAGCAGGGGCGACCTACACCTTC
CDR3: CASSLAGATYTF

D: -
V: TRBV7-2
size: many
J: TRBJ2-1
DNA: TGTGCCAGCCTAAAGGAGCCCCACAATGAGCAGTTCTTC
CDR3: CASLKEPHNEQFF

D: -
V: TRBV12-3/TRBV12-4
size: -
J: TRBJ1-6
DNA: TGTGCCACCCGGGGTAGGGAGAATTCACCCCTCCACTTT
CDR3: CATRGRENSPLHF

D: -
V: TRBV3-1
size: -
J: TRBJ2-5
DNA: TGTGCCAGCAGCCAACTGAGACAAGAGACCCAGTACTTC
CDR3: CASSQLRQETQYF

D: TRBD2
V: TRBV25-1
size: -
J: TRBJ2-1
DNA: TGTGCCAGCACCTCATCAGGGCGGGGGAGATACAATGAGCAGTTCTTC
CDR3: CASTSSGRGRYNEQFF

D: TRBD2
V: TRBV7-9
size: -
J: TRBJ2-5
DNA: TGTGCCAGCAGCTTTCCCGGACTTCCCGGGGGGGAGACCCAGTACTTC
CDR3: CASSFPGLPGGETQYF

D: TRBD1
V: TRBV5-5
size: -
J: TRBJ1-4
DNA: TGTGCCAGCAGCCCAACAGGGGACGAAAAACTGTTTTTT
CDR3: CASSPTGDEKLFF

D: TRBD1
V: TRBV12-3/TRBV12-4
size: few
J: TRBJ1-1
DNA: TGTGCCAGCAGTTCCAAATGGACAGGGGGCAGGACTGAAGCTTTCTTT
CDR3: CASSSKWTGGRTEAFF

D: -
V: TRBV10-3
size: -
J: TRBJ1-1
DNA: TGTGCCATCAGTGATCTGCAGGGAGATTACCCTGAAGCTTTCTTT
CDR3: CAISDLQGDYPEAFF

D: -
V: TRBV5-1
size: many
J: TRBJ2-7
DNA: TGCGCCAGCAGCTTTGGAGACCGATCGTCCTACGAGCAGTACTTC
CDR3: CASSFGDRSSYEQYF

D: -
V: TRBV6-1
size: few
J: TRBJ2-2
DNA: TGTGCCTCCCTGGGAGACCCAAACACCGGGGAGCTGTTTTTT
CDR3: CASLGDPNTGELFF

D: -
V: TRBV29-1
size: -
J: TRBJ2-5
DNA: TGCAGCAAACGGACGGGTCAAGAGACCCAGTACTTC
CDR3: CSKRTGQETQYF

D: -
V: TRBV20-1
size: few
J: TRBJ2-1
DNA: TGCAGTGCTAAAAGCTTGCTCTACAATGAGCAGTTCTTC
CDR3: CSAKSLLYNEQFF

D: -
V: TRBV9
size: few
J: TRBJ2-3
DNA: TGTGCCAGCAGCTCCCAAAGGCGCGGCACAGATACGCAGTATTTT
CDR3: CASSSQRRGTDTQYF

D: -
V: TRBV25-1
size: -
J: TRBJ1-3
DNA: TGTGCCAGCAGTGAATTGGCAGGGGCTCGGAACACCATATATTTT
CDR3: CASSELAGARNTIYF

D: -
V: TRBV7-2
size: -
J: TRBJ1-2
DNA: TGTGCCAGCACAGAGTCGGGCGGATACTATGGCTACACCTTC
CDR3: CASTESGGYYGYTF

D: -
V: TRBV7-2
size: -
J: TRBJ2-1
DNA: TGTGCCAGCAGCTTAGGGGGGCCCCCCTCCTACAATGAGCAGTTCTTC
CDR3: CASSLGGPPSYNEQFF

D: -
V: TRBV4-2
size: -
J: TRBJ1-1
DNA: TGTGCCAGCAGCCAAGGAGAGGCAGGGAACACTGAAGCTTTCTTT
CDR3: CASSQGEAGNTEAFF

D: -
V: TRBV13
size: -
J: TRBJ1-6
DNA: TGTGCCAGCAGCCTCACTAGGACCGACGTCTATAATTCACCCCTCCACTTT
CDR3: CASSLTRTDVYNSPLHF

D: TRBD2
V: TRBV29-1
size: -
J: TRBJ2-3
DNA: TGCAACGTCTCTAGACTAGCGGGATCGACAGATACGCAGTATTTT
CDR3: CNVSRLAGSTDTQYF

D: -
V: TRBV20-1
size: few
J: TRBJ1-4
DNA: TGCAGTGCTAGAGATTGGGCGGCTAATGAAAAACTGTTTTTT
CDR3: CSARDWAANEKLFF

D: -
V: TRBV28
size: few
J: TRBJ2-7
DNA: TGTGCCAGCCTCTCAGCCGGGACAACCTACGAGCAGTACTTC
CDR3: CASLSAGTTYEQYF

D: -
V: TRBV18
size: -
J: TRBJ1-5
DNA: TGTGCCAGCTCACCAGTAAGGGGAGAACAGCCCCAGCATTTT
CDR3: CASSPVRGEQPQHF

D: -
V: TRBV6-2/TRBV6-3
size: few
J: TRBJ1-1
DNA: TGTGCCAGCAGTTACTCGTCGCAGAACACTGAAGCTTTCTTT
CDR3: CASSYSSQNTEAFF

D: TRBD1
V: TRBV12-3/TRBV12-4
size: few
J: TRBJ1-1
DNA: TGTGCCAGCAGTCCCGGACAGGGCCTAAGTGAAGCTTTCTTT
CDR3: CASSPGQGLSEAFF

D: -
V: TRBV20-1
size: -
J: TRBJ2-3
DNA: TGCAGTGCTAACCGACACGACAGGAACACAGATACGCAGTATTTT
CDR3: CSANRHDRNTDTQYF

D: -
V: TRBV12-3/TRBV12-4
size: many
J: TRBJ2-7
DNA: TGTGCCAGCAGCTTCCCAGGAGGGTCTGCAAGATACGAGCAGTACTTC
CDR3: CASSFPGGSARYEQYF

D: -
V: TRBV7-9
size: few
J: TRBJ1-2
DNA: TGTGCCAGCAGCTCTCGAGTCCTCGGCTATGGCTACACCTTC
CDR3: CASSSRVLGYGYTF

D: TRBD2
V: TRBV24-1
size: -
J: TRBJ2-3
DNA: TGTGCCACCGCTGACGCCGGGGGGGGAGATACGCAGTATTTT
CDR3: CATADAGGGDTQYF

D: TRBD2
V: TRBV12-3/TRBV12-4
size: few
J: TRBJ2-1
DNA: TGTGCCAGCACAAGCGGGGGGATAAACAATGAGCAGTTCTTC
CDR3: CASTSGGINNEQFF

D: TRBD2
V: TRBV11-2
size: few
J: TRBJ2-2
DNA: TGTGCCAGCAGCTTATTTGCAAGCGGGAGTTGGGGCGGGGAGCTGTTTTTT
CDR3: CASSLFASGSWGGELFF

D: -
V: TRBV4-1
size: -
J: TRBJ1-4
DNA: TGCGCCAGCAGCCAAGGCCACGAGGATGAAAAACTGTTTTTT
CDR3: CASSQGHEDEKLFF

D: -
V: TRBV12-3/TRBV12-4
size: -
J: TRBJ1-1
DNA: TGTGCCAGCAGTCGTCTCGGTCCAGACGAGGGCACTGAAGCTTTCTTT
CDR3: CASSRLGPDEGTEAFF

D: -
V: TRBV7-2
size: -
J: TRBJ2-1
DNA: TGTGCCAGCAGCTTAGATTGGCGGGACAATGAGCAGTTCTTC
CDR3: CASSLDWRDNEQFF

D: TRBD1
V: TRBV25-1
size: few
J: TRBJ1-5
DNA: TGTGCCAGCAGTGCTTTTACAGGGGAGGATCAGCCCCAGCATTTT
CDR3: CASSAFTGEDQPQHF

D: -
V: TRBV24-1
size: few
J: TRBJ2-1
DNA: TGTGCCACCAGTGATCACTGGGACCCCCTGGGTGAGCAGTTCTTC
CDR3: CATSDHWDPLGEQFF